Reported below is one T cell receptor beta chain. Its target is not known. Produced via immunoSEQ multiplex PCR; TCRdb's table is partial and in-frame only. The repertoire includes about 150,000 clones, roughly 93% of them detected once, and less than 2% sits in the top ten. The germline V gene has CDR1 LGHDT and CDR2 YNNKEL (reference sequence). V lost 4 bases to trimming and J lost 0 bases; unmatched junction nucleotides: 15. This CDR3 comprises 20 residues. The sample is drawn from a study of T cell responses to AZD1222 COVID-19 vaccine. Study results and caveats: White British ancestry dominated among donors, who included more females, and clonal diversity was possibly underestimated.

Sequencing used peripheral blood, obtained 28 days after the second AZD1222 dose. The V and J genes are TRBV3-1 (or the pseudogene TRBV3-2) and TRBJ1-6; 7 positions agree with TRBD1. The TCR was taken from an adult who received the AZD1222 COVID-19 vaccine. The CDR3 region is CASSPQAGTVLSSYNSPLHF. In DNA form, the CDR3 reads TGTGCCAGCAGCCCCCAAGCCGGGACAGTCTTGAGCTCCTATAATTCACCCCTCCACTTT.